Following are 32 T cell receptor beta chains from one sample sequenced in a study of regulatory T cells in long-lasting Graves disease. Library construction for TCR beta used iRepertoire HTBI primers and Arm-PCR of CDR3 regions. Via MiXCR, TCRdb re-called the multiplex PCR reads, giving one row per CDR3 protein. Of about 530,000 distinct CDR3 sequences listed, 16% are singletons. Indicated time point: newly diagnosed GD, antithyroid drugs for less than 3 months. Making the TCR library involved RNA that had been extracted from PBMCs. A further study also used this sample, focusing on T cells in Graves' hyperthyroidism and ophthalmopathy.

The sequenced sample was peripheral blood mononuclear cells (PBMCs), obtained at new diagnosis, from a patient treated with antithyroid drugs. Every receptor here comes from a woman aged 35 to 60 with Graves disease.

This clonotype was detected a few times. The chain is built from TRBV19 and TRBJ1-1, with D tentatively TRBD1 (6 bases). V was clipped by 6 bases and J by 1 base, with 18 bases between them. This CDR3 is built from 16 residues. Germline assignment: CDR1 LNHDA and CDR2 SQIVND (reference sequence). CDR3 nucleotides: TGTGCCAGTAGCTGGCCCTCAGGGGTTGAGAACACTGAAGCTTTCTTT. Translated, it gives CASSWPSGVENTEAFF. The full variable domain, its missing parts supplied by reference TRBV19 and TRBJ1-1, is DGGITQSPKYLFRKEGQNVTLSCEQNLNHDAMYWYRQDPGQGLRLIYYSQIVNDFQKGDIAEGYSVSREKKESFPLTVTSAQKNPTAFYLCASSWPSGVENTEAFFGQGTRLTVV.

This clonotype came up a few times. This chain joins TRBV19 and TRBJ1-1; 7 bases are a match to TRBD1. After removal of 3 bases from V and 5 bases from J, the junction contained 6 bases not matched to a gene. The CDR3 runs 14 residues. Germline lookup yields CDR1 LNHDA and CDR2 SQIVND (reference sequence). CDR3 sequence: CASSIRQGGTEAFF. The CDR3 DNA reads TGTGCCAGTAGTATTCGACAGGGAGGAACTGAAGCTTTCTTT. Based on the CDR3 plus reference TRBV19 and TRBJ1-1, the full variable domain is DGGITQSPKYLFRKEGQNVTLSCEQNLNHDAMYWYRQDPGQGLRLIYYSQIVNDFQKGDIAEGYSVSREKKESFPLTVTSAQKNPTAFYLCASSIRQGGTEAFFGQGTRLTVV.

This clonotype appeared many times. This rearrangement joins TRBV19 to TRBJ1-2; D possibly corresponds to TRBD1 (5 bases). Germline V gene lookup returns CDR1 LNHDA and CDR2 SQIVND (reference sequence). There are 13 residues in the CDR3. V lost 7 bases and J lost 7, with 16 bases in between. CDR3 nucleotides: TGTGCCAGTATCCCGCCCGGGGCATCTGGCTACACCTTC. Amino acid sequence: CASIPPGASGYTF.

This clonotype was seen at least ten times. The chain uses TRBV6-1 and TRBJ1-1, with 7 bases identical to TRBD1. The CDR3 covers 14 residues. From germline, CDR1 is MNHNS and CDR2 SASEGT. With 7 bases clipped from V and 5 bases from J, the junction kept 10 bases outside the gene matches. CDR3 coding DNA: TGTGCCAGCAAGCCAAGGGGGCTTTCAACTGAAGCTTTCTTT. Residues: CASKPRGLSTEAFF.

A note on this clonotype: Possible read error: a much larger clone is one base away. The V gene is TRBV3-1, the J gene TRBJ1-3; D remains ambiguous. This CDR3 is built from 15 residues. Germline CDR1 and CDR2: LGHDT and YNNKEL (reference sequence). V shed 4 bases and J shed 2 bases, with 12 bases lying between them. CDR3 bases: TGTGCCAGCAGCCTTCGACGGGGTGCTGGAAACACCATATATTTT. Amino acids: CASSLRRGAGNTIYF.

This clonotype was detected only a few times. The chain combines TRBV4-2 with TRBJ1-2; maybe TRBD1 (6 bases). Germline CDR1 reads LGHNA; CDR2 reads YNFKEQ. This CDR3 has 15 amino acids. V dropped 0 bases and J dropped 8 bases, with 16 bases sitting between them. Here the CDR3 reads CASSQDLEDRRGYTF. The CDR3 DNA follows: TGTGCCAGCAGCCAAGATTTGGAGGACAGAAGAGGCTACACCTTC.

This CDR3 is CASSLGSSGVHEQYF. The CDR3 nucleotides are TGTGCCAGCAGCTTAGGGTCCTCAGGGGTCCACGAGCAGTACTTC. This rearrangement joins TRBV7-9 to TRBJ2-7, with D tentatively TRBD1 (6 bases). The V gene lost 1 base and the J gene lost 5 bases, with 15 bases spanning the gap. Germline V gene data show CDR1 as SEHNR and CDR2 as FQNEAQ (reference sequence). This CDR3 has 15 amino acids.

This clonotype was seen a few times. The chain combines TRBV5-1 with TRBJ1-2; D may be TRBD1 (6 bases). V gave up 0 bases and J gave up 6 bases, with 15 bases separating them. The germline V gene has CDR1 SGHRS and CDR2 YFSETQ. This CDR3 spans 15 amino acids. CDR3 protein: CASSLVPTGYHGYTF. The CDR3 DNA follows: TGCGCCAGCAGCTTGGTCCCTACAGGGTATCATGGCTACACCTTC.

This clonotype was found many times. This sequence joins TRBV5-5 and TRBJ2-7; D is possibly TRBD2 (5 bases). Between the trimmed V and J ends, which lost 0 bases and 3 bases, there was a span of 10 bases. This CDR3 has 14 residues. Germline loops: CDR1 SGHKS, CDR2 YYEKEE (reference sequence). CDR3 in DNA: TGTGCCAGCAGCTTGGGAGGGAGTGGCTACGAGCAGTACTTC. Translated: CASSLGGSGYEQYF.

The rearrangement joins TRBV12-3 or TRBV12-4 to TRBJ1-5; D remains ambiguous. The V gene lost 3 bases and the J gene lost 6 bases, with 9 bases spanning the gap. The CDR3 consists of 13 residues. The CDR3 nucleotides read TGTGCCAGCAGTTTCTCGGGAACTCAGCCCCAGCATTTT. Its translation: CASSFSGTQPQHF.

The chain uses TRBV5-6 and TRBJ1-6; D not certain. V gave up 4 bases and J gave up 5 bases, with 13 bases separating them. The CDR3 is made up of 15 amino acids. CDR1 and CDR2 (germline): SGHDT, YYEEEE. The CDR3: CASSNPRRDNSPLHF. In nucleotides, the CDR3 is TGTGCCAGCAGCAACCCTCGACGGGATAATTCACCCCTCCACTTT. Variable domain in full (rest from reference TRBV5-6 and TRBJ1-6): DAGVTQSPTHLIKTRGQQVTLRCSPKSGHDTVSWYQQALGQGPQFIFQYYEEEERQRGNFPDRFSGHQFPNYSSELNVNALLLGDSALYLCASSNPRRDNSPLHFGNGTRLTVT.

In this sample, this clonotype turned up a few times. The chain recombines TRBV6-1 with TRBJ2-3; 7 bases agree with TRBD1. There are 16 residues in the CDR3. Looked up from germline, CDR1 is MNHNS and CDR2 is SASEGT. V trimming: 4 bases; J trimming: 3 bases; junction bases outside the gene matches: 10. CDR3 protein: CASSGQGGVVTDTQYF. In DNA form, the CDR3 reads TGTGCCAGCAGTGGACAGGGTGGGGTTGTTACAGATACGCAGTATTTT.

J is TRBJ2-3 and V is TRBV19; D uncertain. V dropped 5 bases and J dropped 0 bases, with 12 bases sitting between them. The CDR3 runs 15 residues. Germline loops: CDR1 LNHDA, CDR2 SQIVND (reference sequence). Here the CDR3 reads CASSAQPISTDTQYF. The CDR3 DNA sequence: TGTGCCAGTAGTGCTCAACCTATTAGCACAGATACGCAGTATTTT.

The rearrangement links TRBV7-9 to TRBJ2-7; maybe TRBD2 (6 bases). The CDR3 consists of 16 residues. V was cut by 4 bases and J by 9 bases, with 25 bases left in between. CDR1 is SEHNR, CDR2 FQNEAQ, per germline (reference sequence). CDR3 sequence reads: CASSSGLGGRLEGQYF. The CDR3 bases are TGTGCCAGCAGCTCAGGGTTGGGAGGTCGTTTGGAGGGGCAGTACTTC.

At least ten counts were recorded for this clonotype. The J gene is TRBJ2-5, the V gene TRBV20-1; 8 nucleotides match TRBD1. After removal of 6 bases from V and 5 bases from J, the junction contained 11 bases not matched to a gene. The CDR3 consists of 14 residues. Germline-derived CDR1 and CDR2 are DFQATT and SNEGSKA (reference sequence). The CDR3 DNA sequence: TGCAGTGCAACCGGGACAGGTTTGCGGGAGACCCAGTACTTC. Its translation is CSATGTGLRETQYF.

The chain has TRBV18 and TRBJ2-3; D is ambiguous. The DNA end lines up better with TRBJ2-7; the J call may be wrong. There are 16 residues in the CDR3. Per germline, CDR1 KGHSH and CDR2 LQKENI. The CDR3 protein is CASSPRRTTESYEQYF. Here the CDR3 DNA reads TGTGCCAGCTCACCAAGGCGGACGACGGAATCCTACGAGCAGTACTTC.

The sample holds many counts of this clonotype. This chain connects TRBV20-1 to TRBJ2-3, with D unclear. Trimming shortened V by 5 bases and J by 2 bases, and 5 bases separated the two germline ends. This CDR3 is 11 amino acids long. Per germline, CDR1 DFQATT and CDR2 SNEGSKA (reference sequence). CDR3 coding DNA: TGCAGTGCTCCAGTCACAGATACGCAGTATTTT. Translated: CSAPVTDTQYF.

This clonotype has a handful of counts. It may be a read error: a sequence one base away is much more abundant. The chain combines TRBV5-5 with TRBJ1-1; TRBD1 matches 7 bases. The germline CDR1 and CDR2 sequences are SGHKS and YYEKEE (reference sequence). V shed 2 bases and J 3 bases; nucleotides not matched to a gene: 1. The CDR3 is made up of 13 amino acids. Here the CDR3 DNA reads TGTGCCAGCAGCTTTACAGGGGACACTGAAGCTTTCTTT. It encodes CASSFTGDTEAFF.

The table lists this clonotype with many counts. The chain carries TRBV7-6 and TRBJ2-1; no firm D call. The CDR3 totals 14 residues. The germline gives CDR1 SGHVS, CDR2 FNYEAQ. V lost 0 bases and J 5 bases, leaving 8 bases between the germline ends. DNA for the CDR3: TGTGCCAGCAGCTTAGCGGGTGCTGACAATGAGCAGTTCTTC. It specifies CASSLAGADNEQFF.

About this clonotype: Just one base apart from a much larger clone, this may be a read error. In DNA form, the CDR3 reads TGTGTCAGCAGCTTGGAACAGCTAGCCACAGATACGCAGTATTTT. Amino acid sequence: CVSSLEQLATDTQYF. V is TRBV7-2 and J is TRBJ2-3; D perhaps matches TRBD2 (5 bases). Germline V gene data show CDR1 as SGHTA and CDR2 as FQGNSA. The CDR3 is 15 amino acids.

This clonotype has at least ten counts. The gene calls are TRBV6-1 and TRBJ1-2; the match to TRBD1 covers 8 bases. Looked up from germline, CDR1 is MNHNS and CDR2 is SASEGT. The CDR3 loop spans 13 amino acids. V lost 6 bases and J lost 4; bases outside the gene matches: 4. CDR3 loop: CASSQDRVYGYTF. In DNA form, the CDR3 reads TGTGCCAGCAGCCAGGACAGGGTCTATGGCTACACCTTC.

CDR3 nucleotide sequence: TGCAGCGTTGAGAAGGGGCTCCAAGAGACCCAGTACTTC. This gives the protein CSVEKGLQETQYF. V and J are TRBV29-1 and TRBJ2-5; the D gene is possibly TRBD1 (5 bases). This CDR3 has 13 residues. V was trimmed by 3 bases and J by 1 base, leaving 9 bases between them. Germline values: CDR1 SQVTM, CDR2 ANQGSEA.

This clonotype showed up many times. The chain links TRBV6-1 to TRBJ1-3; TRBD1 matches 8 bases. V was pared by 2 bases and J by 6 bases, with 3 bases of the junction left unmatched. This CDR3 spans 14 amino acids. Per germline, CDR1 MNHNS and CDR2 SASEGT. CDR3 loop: CASSERTGLNTIYF. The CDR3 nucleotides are TGTGCCAGCAGTGAACGGACAGGGTTAAACACCATATATTTT.

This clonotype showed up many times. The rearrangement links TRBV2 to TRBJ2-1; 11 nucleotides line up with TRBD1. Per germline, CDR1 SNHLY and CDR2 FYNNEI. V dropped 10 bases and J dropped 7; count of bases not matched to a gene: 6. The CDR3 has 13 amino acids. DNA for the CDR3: TGTGCCACGGACAGGGGGCGACGAAATGAGCAGTTCTTC. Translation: CATDRGRRNEQFF.

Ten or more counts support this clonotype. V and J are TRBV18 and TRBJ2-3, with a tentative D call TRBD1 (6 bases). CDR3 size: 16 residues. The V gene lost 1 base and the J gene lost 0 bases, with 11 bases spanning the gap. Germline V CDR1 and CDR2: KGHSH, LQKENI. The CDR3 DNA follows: TGTGCCAGCTCACCACTTGGGACAACGAGCACAGATACGCAGTATTTT. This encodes CASSPLGTTSTDTQYF. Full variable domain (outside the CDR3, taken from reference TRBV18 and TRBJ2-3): NAGVMQNPRHLVRRRGQEARLRCSPMKGHSHVYWYRQLPEEGLKFMVYLQKENIIDESGMPKERFSAEFPKEGPSILRIQQVVRGDSAAYFCASSPLGTTSTDTQYFGPGTRLTVL.

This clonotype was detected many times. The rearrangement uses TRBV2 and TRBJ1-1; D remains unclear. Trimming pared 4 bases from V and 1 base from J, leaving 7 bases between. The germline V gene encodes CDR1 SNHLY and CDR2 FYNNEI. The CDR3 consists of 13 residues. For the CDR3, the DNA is TGTGCCAGCAGTGTAGTTCGGAACACTGAAGCTTTCTTT. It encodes CASSVVRNTEAFF.

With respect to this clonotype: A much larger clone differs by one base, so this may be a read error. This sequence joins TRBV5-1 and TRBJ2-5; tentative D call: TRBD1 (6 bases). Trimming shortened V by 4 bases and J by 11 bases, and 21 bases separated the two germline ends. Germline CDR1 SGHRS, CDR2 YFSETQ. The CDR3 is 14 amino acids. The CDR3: CASSLKNRANEQYF. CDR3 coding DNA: TGCGCCAGCAGCCTAAAAAACAGGGCCAATGAGCAGTACTTC. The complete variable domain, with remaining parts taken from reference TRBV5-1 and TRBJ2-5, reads KAGVTQTPRYLIKTRGQQVTLSCSPISGHRSVSWYQQTPGQGLQFLFEYFSETQRNKGNFPGRFSGRQFSNSRSEMNVSTLELGDSALYLCASSLKNRANEQYFGPGTRLLVL.

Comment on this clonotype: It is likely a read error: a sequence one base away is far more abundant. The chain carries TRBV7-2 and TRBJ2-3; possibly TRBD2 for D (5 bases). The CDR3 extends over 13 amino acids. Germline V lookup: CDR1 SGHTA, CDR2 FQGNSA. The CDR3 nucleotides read TGTGCCAACAGCTTAGCGAGCACAGATACGCAGTATTTT. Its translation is CANSLASTDTQYF.

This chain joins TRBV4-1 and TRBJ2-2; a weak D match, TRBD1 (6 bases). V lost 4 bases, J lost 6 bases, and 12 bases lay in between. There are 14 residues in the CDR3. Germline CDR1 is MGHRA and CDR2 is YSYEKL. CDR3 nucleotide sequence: TGCGCCAGCAGCCTCCCCGGGACATCCGGGGAGCTGTTTTTT. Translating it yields CASSLPGTSGELFF.

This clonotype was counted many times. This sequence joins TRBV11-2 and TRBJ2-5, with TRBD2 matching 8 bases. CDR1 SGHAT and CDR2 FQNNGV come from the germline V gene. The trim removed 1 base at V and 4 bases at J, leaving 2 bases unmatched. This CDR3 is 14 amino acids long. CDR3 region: CASSLVLAGETQYF. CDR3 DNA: TGTGCCAGCAGCTTAGTCCTAGCGGGAGAGACCCAGTACTTC.

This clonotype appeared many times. The CDR3 protein is CASSQVSRGTGELFF. CDR3 in DNA: TGTGCCAGCAGCCAAGTAAGCAGGGGGACCGGGGAGCTGTTTTTT. V is TRBV3-1 and J is TRBJ2-2; 7 bases align to TRBD1. The CDR3 runs to 15 residues. Trimming took 1 base from V and 5 from J; bases not matched to a gene: 4. CDR1 LGHDT and CDR2 YNNKEL come from the germline V gene (reference sequence).

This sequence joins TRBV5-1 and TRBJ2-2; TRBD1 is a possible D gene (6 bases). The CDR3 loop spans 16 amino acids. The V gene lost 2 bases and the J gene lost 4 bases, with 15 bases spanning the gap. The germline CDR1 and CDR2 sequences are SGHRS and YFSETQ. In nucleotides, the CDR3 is TGCGCCAGCAGCTTCTCCCCGACAGGAATCACCGGGGAGCTGTTTTTT. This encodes CASSFSPTGITGELFF.